The clone carrying this T cell receptor (beta chain) was recorded at least ten times. TCRdb called the 5' RACE reads again in MiXCR, with one record for every CDR3 protein. The table lists around 290,000 distinct CDR3 sequences, roughly 9.7% of them singletons. The sample belongs to a study of identical twins. The sample also formed part of further work on yellow fever vaccine responses in identical twins.

The specimen was CD8+ T cells sorted from blood. This TCR came from a woman in her late teens or twenties in good health.

The CDR3 spells CASSSPDRGEQFF. The CDR3 DNA follows: TGTGCCAGCAGTTCTCCCGACAGGGGGGAGCAGTTCTTC. This chain joins TRBV12-3 or TRBV12-4 and TRBJ2-1, with 9 bases that match TRBD1. The CDR3 contains 13 residues. V dropped 4 bases and J dropped 10; count of bases not matched to a gene: 5.